This T cell receptor (beta chain) was found in a study of identical twins. As to this clonotype: Its antigen is currently unknown.

Findings of the study overall: Excess twin sharing in beta out-of-frame sequences was weaker.

Germline V gene sequence: CDR1 SEHNR, CDR2 FQNEAQ (reference sequence). V lost 5 bases and J 12 bases, leaving 11 bases between the germline ends. The CDR3 has 11 residues. A universal primer site was incorporated via template switching, and the cDNA contained unique molecular identifiers. A single record per CDR3 protein comes from TCRdb applying MiXCR to the 5' RACE reads. In the table there are 1.5 million to 2 million distinct CDR3 sequences, under 35% of which are singletons. The rearrangement links TRBV7-9 to TRBJ2-1; a weak D match, TRBD2 (5 bases). The TCR sequence derives from a newborn girl in good health. Sequenced: cord blood. In nucleotides, the CDR3 is TGTGCCAGCAGCCCACTAGATGTGCAGTTCTTC. It translates to CASSPLDVQFF.